These T cell receptor beta chains were read from a single sample in a study of blood T cell repertoires in COVID-19. Profiled with immunoSEQ multiplex PCR; TCRdb holds only in-frame clones, not every one. Seen here are over 200,000 clones, 85% to 90% observed once, and the top ten hold about 6%. Sequenced material: peripheral blood. The receptors stem from a man older than 75 with acute or convalescent COVID-19. Each CDR3 is given with its conserved first and last residue. D genes are given only for firm matches. Not every row has a clone size; where given, it reads once, few, many or a size class.

D gene	V gene	clone size	CDR3 length	J gene	CDR3 protein	CDR3 DNA
.	TRBV19	.	13	TRBJ2-2	CASRGQNTGELFF	TGTGCCAGTCGAGGACAGAACACCGGGGAGCTGTTTTTT
TRBD1	TRBV5-8	.	18	TRBJ1-5	CASSPGQGSYSSNQPQHF	TGTGCCAGCAGCCCTGGACAGGGATCTTATTCTAGCAATCAGCCCCAGCATTTT
.	TRBV7-9	.	13	TRBJ2-3	CASSLGSANTQYF	TGTGCCAGCAGCTTGGGGAGCGCAAATACGCAGTATTTT
.	TRBV24-1	.	13	TRBJ2-2	CATGTPNTGELFF	TGTGCCACCGGGACTCCGAACACCGGGGAGCTGTTTTTT
TRBD2	TRBV7-9	few	18	TRBJ2-6	CASSSRGLAGAGANVLTF	TGTGCCAGCAGCTCAAGGGGACTAGCGGGAGCCGGGGCCAACGTCCTGACTTTC
.	TRBV30	.	13	TRBJ1-5	CAWSQGRNQPQHF	TGTGCCTGGAGTCAGGGCCGTAATCAGCCCCAGCATTTT
.	TRBV30	.	15	TRBJ1-3	CAWSVLSRSGNTIYF	TGTGCCTGGAGTGTACTATCCCGCTCTGGAAACACCATATATTTT
.	TRBV7-7	.	15	TRBJ2-5	CASSPTGTVQETQYF	TGTGCCAGCAGCCCCACCGGGACTGTACAAGAGACCCAGTACTTC
TRBD2	TRBV5-1	.	13	TRBJ2-3	CASSASGADTQYF	TGCGCCAGCAGCGCGAGCGGGGCAGATACGCAGTATTTT
.	TRBV6-6	few	12	TRBJ1-4	CATKQGNEKLFF	TGTGCCACTAAACAGGGTAATGAAAAACTGTTTTTT
.	TRBV12-2	.	16	TRBJ2-3	CASRLASRTCTDTQYF	TGTGCAAGTCGCTTAGCGTCACGGACATGCACAGATACGCAGTATTTT
TRBD2	TRBV3-1/TRBV3-2	.	19	TRBJ2-3	CASSQALAGGPTPADTQYF	TGTGCCAGCAGCCAAGCCTTAGCGGGAGGACCCACCCCGGCAGATACGCAGTATTTT
TRBD2	TRBV9	.	16	TRBJ2-3	CASSVVSSGSTDTQYF	TGTGCCAGCAGCGTAGTTTCTAGCGGGAGCACAGATACGCAGTATTTT
TRBD2	TRBV11-2	.	16	TRBJ2-3	CASSSRTSGVTDTQYF	TGTGCCAGCAGCTCACGGACTAGCGGAGTGACAGATACGCAGTATTTT
.	TRBV12-3/TRBV12-4	.	11	TRBJ2-1	CASRLNTEGFF	TGTGCCAGCAGACTTAATACCGAGGGGTTCTTC
.	TRBV24-1	few	14	TRBJ2-3	CATSDRGTTDTQYF	TGTGCCACCAGTGACCGCGGGACCACAGATACGCAGTATTTT
TRBD1	TRBV28	.	15	TRBJ1-5	CASSSRQGSNQPQHF	TGTGCCAGCAGTTCGCGACAGGGAAGCAATCAGCCCCAGCATTTT
.	TRBV9	once	14	TRBJ1-4	CASSARPTGEKLFF	TGTGCCAGCAGCGCGCGTCCGACGGGTGAAAAACTGTTTTTT
.	TRBV15	.	17	TRBJ1-4	CATSRTGIKEANEKLFF	TGTGCCACCAGCAGGACAGGAATAAAGGAGGCTAATGAAAAACTGTTTTTT
TRBD2	TRBV28	few	15	TRBJ2-1	CASSPAGGGYNEQFF	TGTGCCAGCAGCCCCGCGGGGGGAGGCTACAATGAGCAGTTCTTC
.	TRBV19	.	14	TRBJ1-3	CASSLGHSGNTIYF	TGTGCCAGTAGTCTGGGACACTCTGGAAACACCATATATTTT
TRBD1	TRBV9	.	15	TRBJ2-1	CASSPTGGSYNEQFF	TGTGCCAGCAGCCCGACAGGGGGCTCCTACAATGAGCAGTTCTTC
TRBD1	TRBV7-3	.	15	TRBJ2-1	CASSLWAGTGNEQFF	TGTGCCAGCAGCTTATGGGCCGGGACAGGGAATGAGCAGTTCTTC
TRBD1	TRBV24-1	.	14	TRBJ1-5	CATSDNTGVQPQHF	TGTGCCACCAGTGATAACACAGGGGTCCAGCCCCAGCATTTT
TRBD1	TRBV11-2	.	18	TRBJ1-2	CASSLDLRTGPSNYGYTF	TGTGCCAGCAGCTTAGATCTTAGGACAGGGCCGTCGAACTATGGCTACACCTTC
TRBD1	TRBV14	.	15	TRBJ1-5	CASSRPGQGRQPQHF	TGTGCCAGCAGCCGGCCGGGACAGGGGAGGCAGCCCCAGCATTTT
.	TRBV18	.	14	TRBJ2-3	CASKSGQGKDTQYF	TGTGCCAGCAAATCGGGGCAGGGGAAAGATACGCAGTATTTT
TRBD2	TRBV9	.	16	TRBJ2-1	CASSTVASGSHREQFF	TGTGCCAGCAGCACAGTAGCTAGCGGGAGCCACAGGGAGCAGTTCTTC
TRBD2	TRBV18	.	17	TRBJ2-5	CASSPRLSGRVQETQYF	TGTGCCAGCTCACCACGGCTAAGTGGGAGGGTTCAGGAGACCCAGTACTTC
TRBD2	TRBV6-1	.	15	TRBJ2-1	CASSEVLAASNEQFF	TGTGCCAGCAGTGAAGTACTAGCGGCCTCCAATGAGCAGTTCTTC
.	TRBV20-1	.	15	TRBJ1-5	CSASIGGQRNQPQHF	TGCAGTGCTAGTATCGGGGGGCAAAGAAATCAGCCCCAGCATTTT
TRBD2	TRBV5-4	.	15	TRBJ2-1	CASSAGTSGYNEQFF	TGTGCCAGCAGCGCCGGGACTAGCGGGTACAATGAGCAGTTCTTC
TRBD1	TRBV7-7	once	15	TRBJ2-5	CASSSGQAYQETQYF	TGTGCCAGCAGCTCGGGACAGGCCTACCAAGAGACCCAGTACTTC
TRBD1	TRBV20-1	.	10	TRBJ1-1	CSAMDREAFF	TGCAGTGCCATGGACAGGGAAGCTTTCTTT
TRBD2	TRBV5-1	.	15	TRBJ2-7	CASSLVLAGGGEQYF	TGCGCCAGCAGCTTGGTTCTAGCGGGAGGGGGCGAGCAGTACTTC
.	TRBV5-4	.	17	TRBJ2-1	CASSLAGGGSSYNEQFF	TGTGCCAGCAGCTTGGCGGGGGGCGGGAGCTCCTACAATGAGCAGTTCTTC
.	TRBV19	.	14	TRBJ1-2	CASSIAQANYGYTF	TGTGCCAGTAGTATAGCCCAGGCTAACTATGGCTACACCTTC
.	TRBV9	.	16	TRBJ2-1	CASSSIAGRSYNEQFF	TGTGCCAGCAGCTCCATCGCAGGGCGGTCCTACAATGAGCAGTTCTTC
.	TRBV7-2	.	12	TRBJ2-7	CASSPRSYEQYF	TGTGCCAGCAGCCCCCGCTCCTACGAGCAGTACTTC
TRBD2	TRBV27	.	15	TRBJ2-1	CASSLAGRGYNEQFF	TGTGCCAGCAGTCTAGCGGGAAGGGGGTACAATGAGCAGTTCTTC
.	TRBV11-2	.	13	TRBJ2-5	CASSLGARETQYF	TGTGCCAGCAGCTTAGGCGCGAGGGAGACCCAGTACTTC
.	TRBV2	.	17	TRBJ1-3	CASSGSTGHLSGNTIYF	TGTGCCAGCAGTGGGTCCACAGGGCACCTCTCTGGAAACACCATATATTTT